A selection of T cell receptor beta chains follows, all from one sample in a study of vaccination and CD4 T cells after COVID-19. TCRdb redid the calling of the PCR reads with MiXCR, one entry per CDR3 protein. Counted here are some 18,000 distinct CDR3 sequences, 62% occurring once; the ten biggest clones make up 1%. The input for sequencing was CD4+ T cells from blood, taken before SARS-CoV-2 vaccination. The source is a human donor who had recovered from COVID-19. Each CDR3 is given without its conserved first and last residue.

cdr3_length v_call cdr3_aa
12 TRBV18 ASSRRRVDQPQH
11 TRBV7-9 ASSLDSTDTQY
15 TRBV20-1 SARDRLAGGFTDTQY
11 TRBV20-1 SARVDSKYEQY
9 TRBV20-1 SSYGGTYQY
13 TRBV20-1 SARNRQGAEEKLF
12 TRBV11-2 ASSLGNRGNEQF
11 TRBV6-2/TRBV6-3 ASGGIGPYEQY
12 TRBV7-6 ASSLVGSGETQY
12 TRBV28 ASRAGGTWYEQY
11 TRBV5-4 ASSSGLADEQY
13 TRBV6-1 ASSPLPTSGETQY
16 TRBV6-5 ASSSFRTGESNSYEQY
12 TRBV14 ASSQGRHNSPLH
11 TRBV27 ASSMDREGSST
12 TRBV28 ASSLPNSNQPQH
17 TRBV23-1 ASSPINKSGTGGTDTQY
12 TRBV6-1 ASSRGARSTEAF
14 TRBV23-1 ASSQPGQGWFYEQY
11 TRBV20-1 SAEASSYNEQF
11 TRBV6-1 ASRPGAVFEQY
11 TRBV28 ASRDSSNQPQH
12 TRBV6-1 ASRWGSDTGELF
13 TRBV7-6 ASSSGQPFNSPLH
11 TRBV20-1 SASREVYGELF
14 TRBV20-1 SARGIDSPLRDEQF
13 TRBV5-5 ASSRAPGGDQPQH
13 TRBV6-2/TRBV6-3 ASIPDRGSTDTQY
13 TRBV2 ASSEILGADQPQH
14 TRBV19 ASSIAVPGIGEKLF
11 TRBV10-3 AIKGVRHSPLH
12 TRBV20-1 SASSQGSTYGYT
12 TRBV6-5 ASSYANSGSGYT
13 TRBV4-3 ASSQEGIASYEQY
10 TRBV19 ASRGTNWEQY
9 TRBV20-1 SAELEDTQY
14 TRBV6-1 ASRGDRNANTGELF
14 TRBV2 ASRVSALRIGDTQY